The next 7 T cell receptor beta chains were all read from a single sample in a study of T-cell memory formation after mild COVID-19. TCRdb reanalysed the 5' RACE reads using MiXCR and keeps one entry per CDR3 protein. The data show some 600,000 distinct CDR3 sequences, roughly 17% seen once. Input material: PBMCs or a T cell subset sorted from them (not recorded which). The receptor source for this set is an adult woman who had mild COVID-19 (a few samples of this study predate the infection). Cell type and time point are not known.

This chain joins TRBV6-5 and TRBJ2-1; 8 bases fit TRBD2. Per the germline V gene, CDR1 is MNHEY and CDR2 is SVGAGI. This CDR3 has 15 residues. J gave up 7 bases and V 5 bases, and 10 bases lay outside the gene matches. In DNA, the CDR3 is TGTGCCAGCAGTCCCTCGAGCGGGGGTGGGAATGAGCAGTTCTTC. Translated, it gives CASSPSSGGGNEQFF.

This rearrangement joins TRBV7-9 to TRBJ2-1; perhaps TRBD2 as D (6 bases). The CDR3 is 15 residues long. Trimming took 5 bases from V and 6 from J, leaving 17 bases between them. CDR1 and CDR2 from the germline V gene are SEHNR and FQNEAQ (reference sequence). The CDR3 DNA reads as TGTGCCAGCAGCCCGATGACTAGTAGGGGCAATGAGCAGTTCTTC. It translates to CASSPMTSRGNEQFF.

The chain employs TRBV4-2 and TRBJ2-1, with 9 bases matching TRBD2. CDR1 and CDR2 (germline): LGHNA, YNFKEQ. The J segment lost 7 bases and the V segment lost 3 bases, leaving 13 bases of the junction unmatched. The length of the CDR3 is 17 residues. CDR3 region: CASSQILAGATTNEQFF. The CDR3 DNA follows: TGTGCCAGCAGCCAGATATTAGCGGGGGCGACGACGAATGAGCAGTTCTTC.

The V and J genes are TRBV6-5 and TRBJ1-5; D is undetermined. The CDR3 totals 16 residues. Per germline, CDR1 MNHEY and CDR2 SVGAGI. V lost 6 bases to trimming and J lost 0 bases, with 15 bases between them. The DNA of the CDR3 is TGTGCCAGCAGCCGAACCGGTGGGAGTAGCAATCAGCCCCAGCATTTT. Its translation is CASSRTGGSSNQPQHF.

This clonotype was counted at least ten times. The chain uses TRBV5-6 and TRBJ2-1; 11 bases align to TRBD2. The germline V gene encodes CDR1 SGHDT and CDR2 YYEEEE. The CDR3 totals 15 residues. J gave up 8 bases and V 3 bases, and 7 bases lay outside the gene matches. The CDR3 loop is CASSSILAGADEQFF. CDR3 sequence (DNA): TGTGCCAGCAGCTCTATACTAGCGGGGGCTGATGAGCAGTTCTTC.

This clonotype was picked up a small number of times. The chain has TRBV11-2 and TRBJ2-1; 12 bases are a match to TRBD2. Trimming at V came to 1 base and at J to 5 bases, leaving 15 bases not matched to a gene. The germline gives CDR1 SGHAT, CDR2 FQNNGV. CDR3 length: 20 residues. The CDR3 nucleotides are TGTGCCAGCAGCTTAGCCGGCTTTCCAGTTCGACTAGCGGGGGACAATGAGCAGTTCTTC. Protein product: CASSLAGFPVRLAGDNEQFF.

This clonotype was counted a few times. The chain employs TRBV5-1 and TRBJ2-1; TRBD2 matches at 12 bases. This CDR3 spans 17 amino acids. From germline, CDR1 is SGHRS and CDR2 YFSETQ. V dropped 3 bases and J dropped 4; count of bases not matched to a gene: 8. The CDR3 nucleotides read TGCGCCAGCAGCTCGACTAGCGGGAGAATAGGGTACAATGAGCAGTTCTTC. This encodes CASSSTSGRIGYNEQFF. Full variable domain (outside the CDR3, taken from reference TRBV5-1 and TRBJ2-1): KAGVTQTPRYLIKTRGQQVTLSCSPISGHRSVSWYQQTPGQGLQFLFEYFSETQRNKGNFPGRFSGRQFSNSRSEMNVSTLELGDSALYLCASSSTSGRIGYNEQFFGPGTRLTVL.